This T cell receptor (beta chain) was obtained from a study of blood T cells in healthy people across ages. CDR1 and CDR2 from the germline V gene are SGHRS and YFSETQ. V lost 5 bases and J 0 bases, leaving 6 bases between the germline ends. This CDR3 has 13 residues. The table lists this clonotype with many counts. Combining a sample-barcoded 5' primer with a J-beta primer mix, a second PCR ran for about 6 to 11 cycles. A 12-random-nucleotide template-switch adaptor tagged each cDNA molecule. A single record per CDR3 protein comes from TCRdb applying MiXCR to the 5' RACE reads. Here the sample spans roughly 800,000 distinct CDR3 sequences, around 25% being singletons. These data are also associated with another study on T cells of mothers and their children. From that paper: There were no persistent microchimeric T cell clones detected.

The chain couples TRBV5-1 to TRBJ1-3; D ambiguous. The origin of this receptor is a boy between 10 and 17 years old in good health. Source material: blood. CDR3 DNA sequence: TGCGCCAGCAGACAGAGCTCTGGAAACACCATATATTTT. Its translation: CASRQSSGNTIYF.